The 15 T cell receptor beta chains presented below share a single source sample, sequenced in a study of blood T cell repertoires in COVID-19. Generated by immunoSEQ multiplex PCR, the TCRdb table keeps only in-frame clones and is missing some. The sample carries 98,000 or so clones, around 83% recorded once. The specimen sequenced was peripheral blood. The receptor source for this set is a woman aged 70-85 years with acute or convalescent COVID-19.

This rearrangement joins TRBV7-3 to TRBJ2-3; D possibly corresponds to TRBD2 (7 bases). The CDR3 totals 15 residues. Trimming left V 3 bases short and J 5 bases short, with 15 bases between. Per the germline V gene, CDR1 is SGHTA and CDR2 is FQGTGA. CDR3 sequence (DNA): TGTGCCAGCAGCTTCCGGGGGGCGGATAGAGATACGCAGTATTTT. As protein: CASSFRGADRDTQYF.

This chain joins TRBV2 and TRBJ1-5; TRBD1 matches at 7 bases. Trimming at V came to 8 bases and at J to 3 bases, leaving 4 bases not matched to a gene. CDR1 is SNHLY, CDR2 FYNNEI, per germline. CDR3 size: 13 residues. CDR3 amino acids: CASGTALNQPQHF. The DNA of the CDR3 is TGTGCCAGCGGGACAGCGCTCAATCAGCCCCAGCATTTT.

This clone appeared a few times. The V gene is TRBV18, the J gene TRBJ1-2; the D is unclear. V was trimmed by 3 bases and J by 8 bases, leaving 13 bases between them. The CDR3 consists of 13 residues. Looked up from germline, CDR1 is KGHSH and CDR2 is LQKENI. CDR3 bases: TGTGCCAGCTCACCTGGAGTGATGGAAGGCTACACCTTC. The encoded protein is CASSPGVMEGYTF.

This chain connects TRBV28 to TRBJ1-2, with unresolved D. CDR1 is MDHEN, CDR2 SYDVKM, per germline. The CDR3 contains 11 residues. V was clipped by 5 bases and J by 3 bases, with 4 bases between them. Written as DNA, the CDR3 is TGTGCCAGCAGTCACTACTATGGCTACACCTTC. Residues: CASSHYYGYTF.

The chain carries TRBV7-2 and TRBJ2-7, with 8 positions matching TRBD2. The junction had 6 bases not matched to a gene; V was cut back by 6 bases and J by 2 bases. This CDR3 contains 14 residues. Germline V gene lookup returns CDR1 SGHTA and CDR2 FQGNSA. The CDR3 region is CASSIAGIPYEQYV. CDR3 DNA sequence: TGTGCCAGCAGTATAGCGGGAATACCCTACGAGCAGTACGTC.

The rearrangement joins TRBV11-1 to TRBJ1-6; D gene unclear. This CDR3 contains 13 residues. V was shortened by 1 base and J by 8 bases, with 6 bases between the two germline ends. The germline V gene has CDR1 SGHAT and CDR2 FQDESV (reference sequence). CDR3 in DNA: TGTGCCAGCAGCTTAGACGGGTATTCACCCCTCCACTTT. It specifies CASSLDGYSPLHF.

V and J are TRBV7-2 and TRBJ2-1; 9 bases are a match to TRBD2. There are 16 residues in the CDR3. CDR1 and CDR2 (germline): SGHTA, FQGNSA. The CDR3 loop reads CASTLAGESSYNEQFF. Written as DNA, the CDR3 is TGTGCGTCGACCTTAGCGGGGGAATCCTCCTACAATGAGCAGTTCTTC.

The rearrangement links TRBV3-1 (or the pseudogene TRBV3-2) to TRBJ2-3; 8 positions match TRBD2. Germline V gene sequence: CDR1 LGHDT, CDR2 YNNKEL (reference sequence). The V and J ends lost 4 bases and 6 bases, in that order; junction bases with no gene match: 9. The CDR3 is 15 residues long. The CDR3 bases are TGTGCCAGCAGCCCTGGGACTAGTAGCTACGATACGCAGTATTTT. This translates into CASSPGTSSYDTQYF.

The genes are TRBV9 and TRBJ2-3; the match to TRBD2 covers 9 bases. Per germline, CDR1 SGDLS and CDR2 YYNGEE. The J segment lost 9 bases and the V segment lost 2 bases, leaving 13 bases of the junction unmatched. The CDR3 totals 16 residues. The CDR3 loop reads CASSVGVVAGVKTQYF. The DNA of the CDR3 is TGTGCCAGCAGCGTTGGGGTGGTAGCGGGAGTAAAGACGCAGTATTTT. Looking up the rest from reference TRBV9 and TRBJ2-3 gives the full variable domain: DSGVTQTPKHLITATGQRVTLRCSPRSGDLSVYWYQQSLDQGLQFLIQYYNGEERAKGNILERFSAQQFPDLHSELNLSSLELGDSALYFCASSVGVVAGVKTQYFGPGTRLTVL.

The CDR3 protein is CASREGGNTIYF. The DNA of the CDR3 is TGTGCCAGCAGGGAGGGGGGAAACACCATATATTTT. The J gene is TRBJ1-3, the V gene TRBV28, with D possibly being TRBD1 (5 bases). With 6 bases removed from V and 4 bases from J, the gap between germline ends came to 7 bases. The V gene's germline CDR1 is MDHEN and CDR2 SYDVKM. The CDR3 spans 12 residues.

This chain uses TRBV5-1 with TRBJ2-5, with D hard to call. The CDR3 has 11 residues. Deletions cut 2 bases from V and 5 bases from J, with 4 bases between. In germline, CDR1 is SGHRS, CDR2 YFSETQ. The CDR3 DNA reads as TGCGCCAGCAGCTTAGAGGAGACCCAGTACTTC. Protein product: CASSLEETQYF.

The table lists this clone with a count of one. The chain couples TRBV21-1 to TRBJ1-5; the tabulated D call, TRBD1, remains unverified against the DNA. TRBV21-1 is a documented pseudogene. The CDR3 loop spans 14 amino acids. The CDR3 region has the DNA TGTGCCAGCCGATTACAGAGCCTCAATCAGCCCCAGCATTTT. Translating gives CASRLQSLNQPQHF.

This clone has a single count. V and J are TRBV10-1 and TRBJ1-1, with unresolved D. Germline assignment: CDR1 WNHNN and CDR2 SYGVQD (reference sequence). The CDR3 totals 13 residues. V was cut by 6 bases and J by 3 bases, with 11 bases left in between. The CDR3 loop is CASRAGVDTEAFF. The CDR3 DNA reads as TGCGCCAGCAGGGCCGGGGTCGACACTGAAGCTTTCTTT.

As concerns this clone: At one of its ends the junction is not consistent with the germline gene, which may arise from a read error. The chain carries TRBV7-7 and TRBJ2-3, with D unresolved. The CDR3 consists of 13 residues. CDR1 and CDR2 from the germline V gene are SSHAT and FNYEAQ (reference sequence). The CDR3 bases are TGTGCTAGCAGCTGGGCTCAGACGGATACGCAGTATTTT. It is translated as CASSWAQTDTQYF.

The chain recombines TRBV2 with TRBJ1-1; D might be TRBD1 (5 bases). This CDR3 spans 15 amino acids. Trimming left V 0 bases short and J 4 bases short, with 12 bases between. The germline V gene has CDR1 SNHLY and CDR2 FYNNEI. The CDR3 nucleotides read TGTGCCAGCAGTGAAGCGGCCAGGGTTGGCACTGAAGCTTTCTTT. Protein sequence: CASSEAARVGTEAFF.